This entry concerns a single TCR beta chain. The data are from a study of blood T cell repertoires in COVID-19. Turning to the study itself: The United States, Italy and Spain provided the acute and convalescent COVID-19 samples. Sources were T cells, B-cell-depleted T cells, or PBMCs; the material itself was cDNA or gDNA.

How the authors handled the data: Researchers report that nucleated cell counts were estimated from reference gene primer amplification. Clones were sequenced by immunoSEQ multiplex PCR, and TCRdb holds only the in-frame ones, with some missing. V and J calls plus clone size are reproduced from that table; the DNA served to infer D and trimming. The table has some 110,000 clones, 75% to 85% seen once. Sample: peripheral blood. This sequence originates from a man in his sixties with acute or convalescent COVID-19.

The CDR3 here is CASSRFASEASYNEQFF. The CDR3 nucleotides are TGTGCCAGCAGCCGGTTCGCGTCGGAGGCCTCCTACAATGAGCAGTTCTTC. The genes are TRBV3-1 (or the pseudogene TRBV3-2) and TRBJ2-1; possible D gene TRBD2, 5 bases. V shed 4 bases and J shed 0 bases, with 16 bases lying between them. Germline V lookup: CDR1 LGHDT, CDR2 YNNKEL (reference sequence). The CDR3 sequence is 17 residues long.